The present T cell receptor (beta chain) was sequenced within a study of B cell selection in AIRE deficiency. The study's findings and limits: Shared Treg sequences had shorter CDR3s, biased toward rearrangements with few non-templated insertions. TCRbeta-only data showed 36.6% of shared healthy Treg sequences in healthy Tconv.

Notes on this clone: Its specificity is unknown.

Here immunoSEQ multiplex PCR was the method, and the copy in TCRdb shows in-frame clones only, minus some. The data show more than 4,500 clones, 80% to 90% seen once. The regulatory T cell sort gate was CD4+CD25hiCD127low/negative. The CDR3 is 13 residues long. The germline gives CDR1 SQVTM, CDR2 ANQGSEA. V was pared by 6 bases and J by 2 bases, with 12 bases between. Sequenced input: Tregs sorted from PBMCs. The rearrangement joins TRBV29-1 to TRBJ2-3; no reliable D call. The origin of this receptor is a human donor with AIRE deficiency. CDR3 protein: CSVMGYSTDTQYF. CDR3 nucleotide sequence: TGCAGCGTGATGGGTTACTCCACAGATACGCAGTATTTT.